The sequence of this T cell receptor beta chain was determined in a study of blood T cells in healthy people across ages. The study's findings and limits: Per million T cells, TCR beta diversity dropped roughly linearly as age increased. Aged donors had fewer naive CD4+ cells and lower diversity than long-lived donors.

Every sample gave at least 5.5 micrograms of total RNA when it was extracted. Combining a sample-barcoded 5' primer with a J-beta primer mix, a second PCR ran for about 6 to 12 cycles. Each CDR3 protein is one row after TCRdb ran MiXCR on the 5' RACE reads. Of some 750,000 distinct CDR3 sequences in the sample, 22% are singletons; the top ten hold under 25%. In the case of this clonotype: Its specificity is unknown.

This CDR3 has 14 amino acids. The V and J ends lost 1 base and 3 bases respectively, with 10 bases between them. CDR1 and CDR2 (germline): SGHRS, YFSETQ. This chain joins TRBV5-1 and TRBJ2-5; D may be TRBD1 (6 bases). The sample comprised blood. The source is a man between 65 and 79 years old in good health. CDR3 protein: CASSLNTGKETQYF. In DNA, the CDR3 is TGCGCCAGCAGCTTGAATACAGGGAAAGAGACCCAGTACTTC.